The T cell receptor (beta chain) under discussion was sequenced for a study of T cells in Graves' hyperthyroidism and ophthalmopathy. Germline CDR1 is SGHRS and CDR2 is YFSETQ. The V end was cut by 6 bases, the J end by 3 bases, with 15 bases between. The CDR3 contains 15 residues. Patients were excluded because of uncontrolled infection, other autoimmune disease, pregnancy or lactation. TCR beta CDR3 regions were amplified from RNA. First-round RT-PCR of the TCR CDR3 relied on the HTBI primer set. MiXCR was run by TCRdb on the multiplex PCR reads, yielding one entry per CDR3 protein. The data contain hundreds of thousands of distinct CDR3 sequences, 12% to 15% of them singletons.

This chain uses TRBV5-1 with TRBJ1-4; tentative D call: TRBD1 (6 bases). This receptor was obtained from a woman between 40 and 50 years old with Graves' hyperthyroidism. Sequencing input: blood. The CDR3 sequence is CASMGGRGPNEKLFF. For the CDR3, the DNA is TGCGCCAGCATGGGCGGCAGGGGTCCTAATGAAAAACTGTTTTTT.